Below are 10 T cell receptor beta chains sequenced from a single sample in a study of metastatic and nonmetastatic thyroid tumors. None of the patients had undergone any treatment ahead of thyroid surgery. With MiXCR, TCRdb reprocessed the PCR reads. The sample holds approximately 28,000 clones, roughly 23% seen once. Sequencing was done on a sample of blood. The receptors derive from a female donor with papillary thyroid cancer or a benign thyroid nodule (not recorded which). Some clones in this sample may be carry-over from other donors' samples.

This clone was detected ten times or more. The genes are TRBV28 and TRBJ2-5; TRBD1 agrees at 9 bases. The CDR3 sequence is 17 residues long. The V segment lost 7 bases and the J segment 5 bases; nucleotides outside the gene matches: 17. Germline V CDR1 and CDR2: MDHEN, SYDVKM. In nucleotides, the CDR3 is TGTGCCAGCATCGACGGCTGGGGGGACAGGGCAAGGGAGACCCAGTACTTC. Translating gives CASIDGWGDRARETQYF. Drawing the rest from reference TRBV28 and TRBJ2-5, the complete variable domain is DVKVTQSSRYLVKRTGEKVFLECVQDMDHENMFWYRQDPGLGLRLIYFSYDVKMKEKGDIPEGYSVSREKKERFSLILESASTNQTSMYLCASIDGWGDRARETQYFGPGTRLLVL.

This clone was picked up many times. This chain links TRBV19 with TRBJ1-5; D is perhaps TRBD1 (6 bases). The CDR3 runs to 15 residues. The germline V and J ends were trimmed by 7 bases and 4 bases, with 17 bases remaining between them. Germline V gives CDR1 LNHDA, CDR2 SQIVND (reference sequence). The CDR3, as DNA: TGTGCCAGTACCCTAGGGGGGCGGAATAATCAGCCCCAGCATTTT. As protein: CASTLGGRNNQPQHF.

CDR3 nucleotides: TGTGCCAGCAGCCAGGGACCGGGAGGAAACACCATATATTTT. It yields the protein CASSQGPGGNTIYF. V gene TRBV9 combines with J gene TRBJ1-3; TRBD1 is a possible D gene (5 bases). Trimming cost V 4 bases and J 4 bases, with 12 bases left between them. Germline loops: CDR1 SGDLS, CDR2 YYNGEE. This CDR3 has 14 residues.

In regard to this clone: Germline and junction disagree at one end, which may indicate a read error. This chain joins TRBV3-1 and TRBJ2-7, with D possibly matching TRBD2 (7 bases). The germline V gene has CDR1 LGHDT and CDR2 YNNKEL (reference sequence). CDR3 size: 14 residues. The CDR3 nucleotides are TGTGTCAGCGGGAAGGCACAGACAGGCTACGAGCAGTACTTC. Translated: CVSGKAQTGYEQYF.

In the case of this clone: One junction end does not reproduce the germline sequence, and a read error may be involved. J is TRBJ2-7 and V is TRBV19; 11 bases agree with TRBD1. Germline V gene sequence: CDR1 LNHDA, CDR2 SQIVND (reference sequence). The CDR3 extends over 15 amino acids. CDR3 bases: TGTACCAGTAGTATGGGGACAGGGGGTAAGTACGAGCAGTACTTC. It yields the protein CTSSMGTGGKYEQYF. The variable domain in full, with the rest retrieved from reference TRBV19 and TRBJ2-7, is DGGITQSPKYLFRKEGQNVTLSCEQNLNHDAMYWYRQDPGQGLRLIYYSQIVNDFQKGDIAEGYSVSREKKESFPLTVTSAQKNPTAFYLCTSSMGTGGKYEQYFGPGTRLTVT.

In its sample, this clone was seen many times. CDR3 loop: CASTRDSSTDTQYF. CDR3 bases: TGCGCCAGTACAAGGGACAGCAGCACAGATACGCAGTATTTT. The chain carries TRBV5-1 and TRBJ2-3; 7 bases are a match to TRBD1. The CDR3 has 14 residues. The germline V gene encodes CDR1 SGHRS and CDR2 YFSETQ. The V gene end was trimmed by 8 bases and the J gene end by 0 bases; junction bases not matched to a gene: 6.

This clone came up many times. The genes are TRBV20-1 and TRBJ2-1, with D uncertain. The CDR3 loop spans 14 amino acids. With 3 bases removed from V and 7 bases from J, the gap between germline ends came to 16 bases. Germline lookup yields CDR1 DFQATT and CDR2 SNEGSKA (reference sequence). Here the CDR3 reads CSARGSLAFNEQFF. In DNA, the CDR3 is TGCAGTGCTAGGGGATCATTGGCCTTTAATGAGCAGTTCTTC.

This clone was seen more than once but under ten times. The chain is built from TRBV28 and TRBJ1-4, with D tentatively TRBD1 (5 bases). Germline V lookup: CDR1 MDHEN, CDR2 SYDVKM. The CDR3 is 15 residues long. V was cut by 6 bases and J by 4 bases, with 15 bases left in between. CDR3 protein: CASRTSGGNNEKLFF. The DNA of the CDR3 is TGTGCCAGCAGGACATCGGGGGGGAATAATGAAAAACTGTTTTTT.

Turning to this clone: Different DNA sequences within this sample yield the same CDR3. CDR3 in DNA: TGTGCCAGCTCACCCGGTCCAGGGACAGGGGGTCGAGAGACCCAGTACTTC. Translation gives CASSPGPGTGGRETQYF. The rearrangement uses TRBV18 and TRBJ2-5, with 11 bases fitting TRBD1. Germline CDR1 and CDR2: KGHSH and LQKENI. The CDR3 is 17 amino acids. Trimming removed 3 bases from V and 4 bases from J; junction bases left unmatched: 10.

V is TRBV28 and J is TRBJ2-7; D unresolved. V lost 5 bases and J lost 5, with 22 bases in between. Germline CDR1 MDHEN, CDR2 SYDVKM. The CDR3 spans 16 residues. Here the CDR3 reads CASSEGLSWRLHEQYF. For the CDR3, the DNA is TGTGCCAGCAGTGAAGGCCTGAGCTGGAGACTCCACGAGCAGTACTTC.